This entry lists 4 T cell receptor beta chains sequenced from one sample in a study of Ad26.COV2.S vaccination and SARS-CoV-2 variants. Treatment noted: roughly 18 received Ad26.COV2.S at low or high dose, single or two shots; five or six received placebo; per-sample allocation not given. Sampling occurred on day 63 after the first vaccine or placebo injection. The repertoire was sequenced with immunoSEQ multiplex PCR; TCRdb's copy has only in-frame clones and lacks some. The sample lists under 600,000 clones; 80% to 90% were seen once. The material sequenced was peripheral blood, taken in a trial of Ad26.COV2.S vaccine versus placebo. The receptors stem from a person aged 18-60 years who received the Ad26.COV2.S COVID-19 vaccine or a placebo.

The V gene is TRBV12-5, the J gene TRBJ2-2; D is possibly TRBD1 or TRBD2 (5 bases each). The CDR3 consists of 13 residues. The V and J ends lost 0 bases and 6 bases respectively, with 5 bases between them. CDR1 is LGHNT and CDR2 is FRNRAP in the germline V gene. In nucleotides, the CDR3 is TGTGCTAGTGGTTTGGTGGGGGCCGGGGAGCTGTTTTTT. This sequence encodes CASGLVGAGELFF. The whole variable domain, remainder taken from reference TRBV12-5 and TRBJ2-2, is DARVTQTPRHKVTEMGQEVTMRCQPILGHNTVFWYRQTMMQGLELLAYFRNRAPLDDSGMPKDRFSAEMPDATLATLKIQPSEPRDSAVYFCASGLVGAGELFFGEGSRLTVL.

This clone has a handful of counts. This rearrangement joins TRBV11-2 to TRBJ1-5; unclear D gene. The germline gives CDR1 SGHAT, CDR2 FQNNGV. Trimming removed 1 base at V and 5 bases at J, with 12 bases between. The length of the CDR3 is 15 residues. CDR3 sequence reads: CASSLGGGRDQPQHF. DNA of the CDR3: TGTGCCAGCAGCTTAGGAGGAGGTCGGGATCAGCCCCAGCATTTT.

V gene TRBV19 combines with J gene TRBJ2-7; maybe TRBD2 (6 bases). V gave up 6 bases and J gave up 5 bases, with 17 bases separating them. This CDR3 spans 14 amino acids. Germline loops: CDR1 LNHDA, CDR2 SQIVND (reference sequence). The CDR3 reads CASSQTGVFDEQYF. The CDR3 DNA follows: TGTGCCAGTAGCCAAACGGGAGTTTTCGACGAGCAGTACTTC. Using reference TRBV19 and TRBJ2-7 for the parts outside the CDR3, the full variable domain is DGGITQSPKYLFRKEGQNVTLSCEQNLNHDAMYWYRQDPGQGLRLIYYSQIVNDFQKGDIAEGYSVSREKKESFPLTVTSAQKNPTAFYLCASSQTGVFDEQYFGPGTRLTVT.

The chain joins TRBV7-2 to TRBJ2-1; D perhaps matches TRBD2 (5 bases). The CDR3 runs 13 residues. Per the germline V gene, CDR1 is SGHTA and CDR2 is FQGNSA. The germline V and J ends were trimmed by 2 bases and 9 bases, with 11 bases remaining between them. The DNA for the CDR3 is TGTGCCAGCAGCTTAAACGCGGCGGGTGAGCAGTTCTTC. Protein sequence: CASSLNAAGEQFF.